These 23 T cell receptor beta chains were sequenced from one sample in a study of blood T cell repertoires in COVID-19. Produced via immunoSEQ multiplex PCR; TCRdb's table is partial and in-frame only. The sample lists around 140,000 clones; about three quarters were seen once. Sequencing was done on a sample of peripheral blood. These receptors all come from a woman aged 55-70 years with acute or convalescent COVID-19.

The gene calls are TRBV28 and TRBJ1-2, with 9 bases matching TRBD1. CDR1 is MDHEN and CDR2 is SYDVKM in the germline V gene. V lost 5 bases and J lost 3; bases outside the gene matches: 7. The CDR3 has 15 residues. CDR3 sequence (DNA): TGTGCCAGCAGTCTAGGGACAGGGAAATACTATGGCTACACCTTC. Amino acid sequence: CASSLGTGKYYGYTF.

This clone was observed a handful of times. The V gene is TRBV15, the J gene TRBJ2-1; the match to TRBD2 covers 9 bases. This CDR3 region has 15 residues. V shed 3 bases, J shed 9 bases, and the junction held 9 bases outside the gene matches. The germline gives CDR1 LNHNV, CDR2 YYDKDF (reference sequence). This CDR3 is CATSSSSLAGIEQFF. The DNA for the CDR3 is TGTGCCACCAGCAGCTCCAGTCTAGCGGGAATTGAGCAGTTCTTC. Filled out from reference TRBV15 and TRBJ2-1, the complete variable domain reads DAMVIQNPRYQVTQFGKPVTLSCSQTLNHNVMYWYQQKSSQAPKLLFHYYDKDFNNEADTPDNFQSRRPNTSFCFLDIRSPGLGDTAMYLCATSSSSLAGIEQFFGPGTRLTVL.

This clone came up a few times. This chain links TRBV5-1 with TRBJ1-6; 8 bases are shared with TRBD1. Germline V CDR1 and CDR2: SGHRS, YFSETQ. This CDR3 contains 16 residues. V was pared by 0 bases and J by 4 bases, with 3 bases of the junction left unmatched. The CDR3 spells CASSLEQGAYNSPLHF. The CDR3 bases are TGCGCCAGCAGCTTGGAGCAGGGGGCGTATAATTCACCCCTCCACTTT. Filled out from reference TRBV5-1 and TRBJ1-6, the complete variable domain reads KAGVTQTPRYLIKTRGQQVTLSCSPISGHRSVSWYQQTPGQGLQFLFEYFSETQRNKGNFPGRFSGRQFSNSRSEMNVSTLELGDSALYLCASSLEQGAYNSPLHFGNGTRLTVT.

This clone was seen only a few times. The CDR3 region has the DNA TGTGCCAGCAGCACCGGGACAGGGCTCTATGGCTACACCTTC. It codes for CASSTGTGLYGYTF. The chain recombines TRBV28 with TRBJ1-2; TRBD1 matches 9 bases. The junction had 6 bases not matched to a gene; V was cut back by 6 bases and J by 4 bases. Germline assignment: CDR1 MDHEN and CDR2 SYDVKM. The CDR3 covers 14 residues.

CDR3 sequence: CASSPGLAGVAYEQYF. The CDR3 DNA follows: TGTGCCAGCAGCCCGGGACTAGCGGGAGTGGCCTACGAGCAGTACTTC. The chain employs TRBV14 and TRBJ2-7; 14 positions agree with TRBD2. Looked up from germline, CDR1 is SGHDN and CDR2 is FVKESK. Trimming cost V 4 bases and J 2 bases; bases outside gene matches: 4. CDR3 size: 16 residues.

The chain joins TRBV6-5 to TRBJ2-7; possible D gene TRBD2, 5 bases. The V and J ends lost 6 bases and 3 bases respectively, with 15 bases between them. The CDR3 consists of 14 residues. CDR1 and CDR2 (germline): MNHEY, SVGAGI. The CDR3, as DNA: TGTGCCAGCAGCCGGCAGACTAAAGGCTACGAGCAGTACTTC. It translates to CASSRQTKGYEQYF.

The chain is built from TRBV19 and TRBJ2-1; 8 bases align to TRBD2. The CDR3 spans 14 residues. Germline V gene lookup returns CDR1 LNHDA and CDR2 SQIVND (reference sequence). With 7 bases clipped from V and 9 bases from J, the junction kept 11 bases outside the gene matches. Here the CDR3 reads CASKMVGLVTEQFF. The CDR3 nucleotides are TGTGCCAGTAAAATGGTGGGACTAGTAACTGAGCAGTTCTTC.

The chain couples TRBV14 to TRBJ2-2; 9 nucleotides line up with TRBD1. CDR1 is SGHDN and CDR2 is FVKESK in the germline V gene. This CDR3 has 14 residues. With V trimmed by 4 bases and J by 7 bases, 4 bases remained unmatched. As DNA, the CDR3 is TGTGCCAGCAGCCCTAACAGGGGGCTCGGGGAGCTGTTTTTT. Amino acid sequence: CASSPNRGLGELFF.

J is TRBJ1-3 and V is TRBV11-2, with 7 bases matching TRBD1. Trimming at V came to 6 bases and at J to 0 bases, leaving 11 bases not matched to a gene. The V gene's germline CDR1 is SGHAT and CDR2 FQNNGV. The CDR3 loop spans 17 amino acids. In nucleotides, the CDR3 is TGTGCCAGCAGGACTTTGACAGGGCCCATCTCTGGAAACACCATATATTTT. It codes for CASRTLTGPISGNTIYF.

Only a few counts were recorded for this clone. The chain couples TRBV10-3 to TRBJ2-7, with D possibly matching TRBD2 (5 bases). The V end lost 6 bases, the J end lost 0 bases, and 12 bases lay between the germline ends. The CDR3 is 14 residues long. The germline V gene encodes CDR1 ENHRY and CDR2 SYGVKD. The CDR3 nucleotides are TGTGCCATCAGCCAGCGGACCACCTCCTACGAGCAGTACTTC. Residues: CAISQRTTSYEQYF.

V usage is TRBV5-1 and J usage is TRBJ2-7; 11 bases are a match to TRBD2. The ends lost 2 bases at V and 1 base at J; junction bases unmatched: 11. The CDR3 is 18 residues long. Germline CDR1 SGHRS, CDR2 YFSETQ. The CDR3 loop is CASSFRRLAGSPSYEQYF. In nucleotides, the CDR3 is TGCGCCAGCAGCTTTAGGCGACTAGCGGGATCCCCTTCCTACGAGCAGTACTTC. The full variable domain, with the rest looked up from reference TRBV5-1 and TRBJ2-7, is KAGVTQTPRYLIKTRGQQVTLSCSPISGHRSVSWYQQTPGQGLQFLFEYFSETQRNKGNFPGRFSGRQFSNSRSEMNVSTLELGDSALYLCASSFRRLAGSPSYEQYFGPGTRLTVT.

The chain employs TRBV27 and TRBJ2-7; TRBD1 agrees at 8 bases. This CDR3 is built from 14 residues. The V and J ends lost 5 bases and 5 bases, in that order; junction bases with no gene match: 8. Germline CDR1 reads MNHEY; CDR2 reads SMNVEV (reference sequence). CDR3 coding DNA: TGTGCCAGCAGTCCCGACAGGGGAGTGCACGAGCAGTACTTC. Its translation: CASSPDRGVHEQYF.

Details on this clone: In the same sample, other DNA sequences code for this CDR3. Here the CDR3 DNA reads TGCGCCAGCAGCCCGACAGGGGCCTACGAGCAGTACTTC. Its protein is CASSPTGAYEQYF. The chain combines TRBV5-1 with TRBJ2-7, with 8 bases identical to TRBD1. Looked up from germline, CDR1 is SGHRS and CDR2 is YFSETQ. J gave up 2 bases and V 4 bases, and 2 bases lay outside the gene matches. CDR3 length equals 13 residues.

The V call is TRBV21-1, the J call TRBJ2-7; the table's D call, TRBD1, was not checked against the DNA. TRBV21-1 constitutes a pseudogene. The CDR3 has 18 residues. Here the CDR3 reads CASSKAQTGGEEYYEQYF. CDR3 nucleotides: TGTGCCAGCAGCAAAGCCCAGACAGGGGGAGAGGAATACTACGAGCAGTACTTC.

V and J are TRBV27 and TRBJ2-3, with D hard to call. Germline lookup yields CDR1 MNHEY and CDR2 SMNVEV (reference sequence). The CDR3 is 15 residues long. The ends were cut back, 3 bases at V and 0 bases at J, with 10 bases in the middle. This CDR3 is CASSLSSFSTDTQYF. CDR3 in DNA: TGTGCCAGCAGTTTGAGTAGCTTCAGCACAGATACGCAGTATTTT.

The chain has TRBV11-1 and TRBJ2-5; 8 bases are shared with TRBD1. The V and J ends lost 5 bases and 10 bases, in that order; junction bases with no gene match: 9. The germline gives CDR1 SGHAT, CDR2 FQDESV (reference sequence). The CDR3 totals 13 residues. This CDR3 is CASSPYRGTLQYF. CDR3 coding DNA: TGTGCCAGCAGCCCATACAGGGGGACCCTCCAGTACTTC.

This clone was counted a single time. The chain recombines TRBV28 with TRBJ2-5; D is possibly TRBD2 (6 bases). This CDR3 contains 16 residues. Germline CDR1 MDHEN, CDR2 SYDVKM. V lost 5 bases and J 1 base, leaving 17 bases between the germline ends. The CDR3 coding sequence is TGTGCCAGCAGTCCGCTAGGTTGGGGACTCCAAGAGACCCAGTACTTC. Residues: CASSPLGWGLQETQYF.

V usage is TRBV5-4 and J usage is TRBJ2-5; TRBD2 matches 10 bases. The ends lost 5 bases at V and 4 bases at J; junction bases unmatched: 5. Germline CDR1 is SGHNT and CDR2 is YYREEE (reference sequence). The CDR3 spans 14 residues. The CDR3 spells CASSSRLAGETQYF. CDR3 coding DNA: TGTGCCAGCAGTTCTAGACTAGCGGGAGAGACCCAGTACTTC.

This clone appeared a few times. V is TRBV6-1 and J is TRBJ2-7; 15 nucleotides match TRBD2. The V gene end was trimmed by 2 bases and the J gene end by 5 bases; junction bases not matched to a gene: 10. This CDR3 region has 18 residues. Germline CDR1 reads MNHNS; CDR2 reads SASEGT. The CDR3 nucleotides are TGTGCCAGCAGTGAACTAGGACTAGCGGGAGGGCCTCGAAACGAGCAGTACTTC. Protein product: CASSELGLAGGPRNEQYF.

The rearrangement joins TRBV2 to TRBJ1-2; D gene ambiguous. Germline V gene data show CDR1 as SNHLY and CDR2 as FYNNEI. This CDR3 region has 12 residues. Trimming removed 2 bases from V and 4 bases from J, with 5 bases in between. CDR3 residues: CASSEKPYGYTF. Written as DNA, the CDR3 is TGTGCCAGCAGTGAAAAGCCCTATGGCTACACCTTC.

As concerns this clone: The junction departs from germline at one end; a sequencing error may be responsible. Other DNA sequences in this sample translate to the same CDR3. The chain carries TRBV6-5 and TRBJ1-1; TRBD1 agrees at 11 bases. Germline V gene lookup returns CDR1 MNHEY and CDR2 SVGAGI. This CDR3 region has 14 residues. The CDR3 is CASSRDRGNTEAFF. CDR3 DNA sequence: TGTGCCAGCAGTAGGGACAGGGGGAACACTGAAGCCTTCTTT.

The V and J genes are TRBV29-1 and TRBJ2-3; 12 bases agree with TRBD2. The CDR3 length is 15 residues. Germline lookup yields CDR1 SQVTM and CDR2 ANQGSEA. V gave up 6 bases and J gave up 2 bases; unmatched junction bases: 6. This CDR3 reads CSVGLAGGFTDTQYF. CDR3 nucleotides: TGCAGCGTCGGGCTAGCGGGAGGGTTCACAGATACGCAGTATTTT.

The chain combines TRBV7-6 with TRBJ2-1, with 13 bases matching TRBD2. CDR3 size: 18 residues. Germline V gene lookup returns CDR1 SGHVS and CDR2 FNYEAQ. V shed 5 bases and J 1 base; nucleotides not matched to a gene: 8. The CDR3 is CASSPGLAGVISYNEQFF. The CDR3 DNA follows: TGTGCCAGCAGCCCTGGACTAGCGGGAGTGATTTCCTACAATGAGCAGTTCTTC.